Each of the 19 T cell receptor beta chains below was sequenced from the same sample in a study of immune cell composition in non-small cell lung cancer. Repertoires were generated with immunoSEQ multiplex PCR, while TCRdb's copy carries only in-frame clones and drops some. Of 2,000 or so clones in the sample, more than 75% are singletons; the top ten hold around 8.3%. Sequencing was done on a sample of lung tumor tissue. These receptors were obtained from a human donor with non-small cell lung cancer.

This chain links TRBV7-2 with TRBJ2-3; D unresolved. Trimming stripped 0 bases from V and 0 bases from J, with 4 bases between. CDR3 length: 14 residues. Germline loops: CDR1 SGHTA, CDR2 FQGNSA. CDR3 residues: CASSLAHSTDTQYF. CDR3 in DNA: TGTGCCAGCAGCTTAGCCCATAGCACAGATACGCAGTATTTT.

The chain employs TRBV7-2 and TRBJ1-2, with TRBD1 matching over 9 bases. Looked up from germline, CDR1 is SGHTA and CDR2 is FQGNSA. The CDR3 has 17 amino acids. After removal of 1 base from V and 3 bases from J, the junction contained 9 bases not matched to a gene. CDR3: CASSLVRGQGFDYGYTF. CDR3 DNA: TGTGCCAGCAGCTTAGTTAGGGGACAGGGATTTGACTATGGCTACACCTTC.

This chain connects TRBV5-1 to TRBJ1-1; TRBD1 matches at 9 bases. V dropped 3 bases and J dropped 1; count of bases not matched to a gene: 7. Germline CDR1 is SGHRS and CDR2 is YFSETQ. The CDR3 is made up of 16 amino acids. This CDR3 is CASSSPQGARNTEAFF. The CDR3 bases are TGCGCCAGCAGCTCCCCACAGGGGGCGCGGAACACTGAAGCTTTCTTT.

The chain carries TRBV20-1 and TRBJ1-1; TRBD1 aligns across 9 bases. J lost 11 bases, V lost 5 bases, and 6 bases had no gene match. CDR3 size: 11 residues. CDR1 is DFQATT, CDR2 SNEGSKA, per germline (reference sequence). The CDR3: CSAVQGAVAFF. The CDR3 DNA sequence: TGCAGTGCTGTACAGGGGGCGGTGGCTTTCTTT.

The chain is built from TRBV7-8 and TRBJ2-1, with D tentatively TRBD2 (5 bases). In germline, CDR1 is SGHVS, CDR2 FQNEAQ. Trimming stripped 5 bases from V and 15 bases from J, with 14 bases between. The CDR3 is 11 amino acids. The CDR3 region is CASSPAGLAFF. The CDR3 nucleotides are TGTGCCAGCAGCCCGGCGGGCCTTGCGTTCTTC. Drawing the rest from reference TRBV7-8 and TRBJ2-1, the complete variable domain is GAGVSQSPRYKVAKRGQDVALRCDPISGHVSLFWYQQALGQGPEFLTYFQNEAQLDKSGLPSDRFFAERPEGSVSTLKIQRTQQEDSAVYLCASSPAGLAFFGPGTRLTVL.

The rearrangement links TRBV6-1 to TRBJ1-2, with 9 bases aligning to TRBD1. V was clipped by 6 bases and J by 8 bases; unmatched bases: 10. This CDR3 spans 14 amino acids. CDR1 MNHNS and CDR2 SASEGT come from the germline V gene. The CDR3, as DNA: TGTGCCAGCAGCGACGGGACAGGGTTTTTAGGCTACACCTTC. It specifies CASSDGTGFLGYTF.

This chain connects TRBV11-2 to TRBJ2-5; TRBD1 aligns across 9 bases. The CDR3 is 17 residues long. CDR1 and CDR2 (germline): SGHAT, FQNNGV. Trimming at V came to 3 bases and at J to 1 base, leaving 9 bases not matched to a gene. CDR3 in amino acids: CASSFAGTGILQETQYF. In DNA form, the CDR3 reads TGTGCCAGCAGCTTCGCCGGGACAGGGATCCTCCAAGAGACCCAGTACTTC. The entire variable domain, with the rest obtained from reference TRBV11-2 and TRBJ2-5, is as follows: EAGVAQSPRYKIIEKRQSVAFWCNPISGHATLYWYQQILGQGPKLLIQFQNNGVVDDSQLPKDRFSAERLKGVDSTLKIQPAKLEDSAVYLCASSFAGTGILQETQYFGPGTRLLVL.

The chain couples TRBV19 to TRBJ2-6, with TRBD1 matching over 10 bases. Unmatched junction bases numbered 8, after V lost 10 bases and J lost 2 bases. The CDR3 consists of 16 residues. Germline values: CDR1 LNHDA, CDR2 SQIVND (reference sequence). The CDR3 protein is CATAGQGNTGANVLTF. The CDR3 nucleotides are TGTGCCACCGCGGGACAGGGGAACACTGGGGCCAACGTCCTGACTTTC.

Only one count was recorded for this clone. The chain carries TRBV7-2 and TRBJ2-5; 7 bases are shared with TRBD2. The V gene's germline CDR1 is SGHTA and CDR2 FQGNSA. The CDR3 runs to 14 residues. V lost 1 base to trimming and J lost 6 bases; unmatched junction nucleotides: 5. Here the CDR3 reads CASSLELAKKTQYF. The CDR3 DNA follows: TGTGCCAGCAGCTTAGAACTAGCGAAAAAGACCCAGTACTTC.

This chain joins TRBV10-3 and TRBJ2-3; D is possibly TRBD2 (5 bases). V was shortened by 3 bases and J by 0 bases, with 10 bases between the two germline ends. Germline values: CDR1 ENHRY, CDR2 SYGVKD. The CDR3 contains 15 residues. CDR3 sequence: CAISDGGVSTDTQYF. The CDR3 coding sequence is TGTGCCATCAGTGACGGAGGAGTAAGCACAGATACGCAGTATTTT.

This clone appeared once. The V gene is TRBV9, the J gene TRBJ2-5, with 15 bases fitting TRBD2. Germline assignment: CDR1 SGDLS and CDR2 YYNGEE. CDR3 length equals 16 residues. V shed 4 bases and J 4 bases; nucleotides not matched to a gene: 5. The CDR3 region is CASSPWTSGRVETQYF. DNA of the CDR3: TGTGCCAGCAGCCCTTGGACTAGCGGGAGGGTAGAGACCCAGTACTTC.

The rearrangement joins TRBV19 to TRBJ2-5; perhaps TRBD2 as D (6 bases). The germline V gene has CDR1 LNHDA and CDR2 SQIVND (reference sequence). This CDR3 comprises 15 residues. V lost 8 bases to trimming and J lost 2 bases, with 18 bases between them. The CDR3 DNA reads as TGTGCCAGTGAGGGAGGTCGGGACGGACAAGAGACCCAGTACTTC. Protein sequence: CASEGGRDGQETQYF.

This clone was picked up one time. This sequence joins TRBV11-2 and TRBJ1-3; 7 bases line up with TRBD1. V was clipped by 5 bases and J by 3 bases; unmatched bases: 10. Germline V gene lookup returns CDR1 SGHAT and CDR2 FQNNGV. The CDR3 covers 16 residues. The CDR3: CASSPTRGSGGNTIYF. For the CDR3, the DNA is TGTGCCAGCAGCCCCACCAGGGGGTCCGGTGGAAACACCATATATTTT.

This clone is categorized as large. The CDR3 DNA sequence: TGTGCCAGCAGTGAGGTAGGGGGCGGCTATGGCTACACCTTC. Amino acid sequence: CASSEVGGGYGYTF. V usage is TRBV2 and J usage is TRBJ1-2, with TRBD1 matching 7 bases. Germline loops: CDR1 SNHLY, CDR2 FYNNEI. The length of the CDR3 is 14 residues. V was pared by 3 bases and J by 4 bases, with 5 bases of the junction left unmatched.

The V and J genes are TRBV18 and TRBJ2-7; 9 nucleotides line up with TRBD2. CDR1 is KGHSH, CDR2 LQKENI, per germline. The CDR3 length is 17 residues. V was pared by 5 bases and J by 3 bases, with 14 bases of the junction left unmatched. CDR3 residues: CASSYGTSSPLNYEQYV. As DNA, the CDR3 is TGTGCCAGCTCATACGGGACTAGCAGCCCACTCAACTACGAGCAGTACGTC.

This clone was counted only a few times. This sequence joins TRBV6-1 and TRBJ1-1, with D unclear. The germline V and J ends were trimmed by 1 base and 2 bases, with 8 bases remaining between them. Germline CDR1 reads MNHNS; CDR2 reads SASEGT. CDR3 length equals 14 residues. CDR3 amino acids: CASSEVAANTEAFF. CDR3 nucleotides: TGTGCCAGCAGTGAAGTGGCGGCAAACACTGAAGCTTTCTTT.

This chain connects TRBV11-3 to TRBJ2-5, with a weak D call TRBD1 (6 bases). With 3 bases removed from V and 5 bases from J, the gap between germline ends came to 16 bases. There are 15 residues in the CDR3. Per the germline V gene, CDR1 is SGHNT and CDR2 is YENEEA. CDR3 sequence reads: CASSFRLQGRETQYF. For the CDR3, the DNA is TGTGCCAGCAGCTTTAGGCTACAGGGCCGCGAGACCCAGTACTTC.

The genes are TRBV5-5 and TRBJ2-3; 9 nucleotides align to TRBD2. CDR1 is SGHKS, CDR2 YYEKEE, per germline (reference sequence). Germline trimming cut 3 bases from V and 0 bases from J; bases unmatched to any gene: 5. This CDR3 comprises 16 residues. CDR3 DNA sequence: TGTGCCAGCAGCTCCGGACTAGCGACAAGCACAGATACGCAGTATTTT. It yields the protein CASSSGLATSTDTQYF.

This clone was detected only once. This chain connects TRBV7-2 to TRBJ2-7, with 7 bases identical to TRBD2. J lost 3 bases, V lost 0 bases, and 8 bases had no gene match. This CDR3 is 16 amino acids long. CDR1 and CDR2 (germline): SGHTA, FQGNSA. Here the CDR3 reads CASSLAASGDYYEQYF. The CDR3 region has the DNA TGTGCCAGCAGCTTAGCGGCTAGCGGAGACTACTACGAGCAGTACTTC.